This TCR beta chain was recorded in a study of CDR3 diversity in severe acne. TCRdb independently ran MiXCR on the PCR reads; one entry per CDR3 protein. Of 89,000 or so distinct CDR3 sequences in the sample, 45% to 50% were seen once. The CDR3 consists of 13 residues. Germline values: CDR1 SGHAT, CDR2 FQDESV (reference sequence). Deletions cut 5 bases from V and 6 bases from J, with 13 bases between. The V and J genes are TRBV11-1 and TRBJ1-1, with D unresolved. The sequenced material came from blood. This receptor was taken from a male donor in good health, serving as a control. CDR3 nucleotide sequence: TGTGCCAGCAGCCTATCCGAGGTCGCTGAAGCTTTCTTT. Amino acids: CASSLSEVAEAFF.